The T cell receptor (beta chain) under discussion was sequenced for a study of post-analysis software for immune sequencing data (dated by TCRdb to the mid-2010s). About the full investigation: The recorded disease courses included relapsing-remitting, secondary progressive and progressive-relapsing multiple sclerosis, and some patients had no subtype annotation. The multiple sclerosis patient repertoires were compared with 11 previously published healthy control repertoires from donors aged about 6 to 26 years. A subset of samples was prepared in parallel using single-end sample barcoding, then pooled and co-amplified after Illumina adapter ligation.

This clonotype was recorded many times. There is no known antigen for this receptor. Qualities for individual bases were not recorded, and no much larger clone is one base off. The paper as a whole reports these results and caveats: Normalized Chao1 diversity was significantly lower in multiple sclerosis patients than controls, suggesting substantial peripheral T-cell clonal expansion. Patients showed significantly higher frequencies than controls for a handful of TRBV segments, among them TRBV5-6, TRBV5-1 and TRBV20-1. The multiple sclerosis patient group was slightly younger than the control group. Strong co-clustering of samples prepared in the same batch was shown by direct clustering with F measure, prompting a batch-effect correction.

The cysteine opens and the phenylalanine closes a CDR3 of 12 amino acids. Kept here is only the CDR3 DNA, which spans 36 bases and is read in frame from base 1. The junction carries 6 bases between V and J, which are trimmed by 3 bases and 4 bases respectively. The germline V gene specifies MGHDK as CDR1 and SYGVNS as CDR2. To demonstrate the VDJtools post-analysis software, TCR beta repertoires were profiled from the peripheral blood of over ten young patients with multiple sclerosis. The patients with multiple sclerosis were children and adolescents between about 6 and 17 years of age. The library was obtained by PCR. Reads for this sample came from an Illumina HiSeq 2500. Unique molecular identifiers were incorporated into TCR beta cDNA libraries to reduce PCR and sequencing biases. Every 1 to 10 million input T cells yielded about 500,000 cDNA molecules, meaning each molecule approximated one T cell. The same protocol used for the earlier healthy control dataset was applied to prepare and sequence the patient libraries. Within a given batch, samples were prepared together, multiplexed and sequenced on the same HiSeq lane. Per the authors' processing: Raw barcoded reads were processed with MIGEC, and single-read molecular identifier groups were discarded before consensus assembly and CDR3 extraction. Clonotype tables were post-analysed with VDJtools, normalizing diversity by down-sampling all datasets to the smallest sample size. In repertoire overlap clustering, CDR3 amino acid sequences, but not nucleotide sequences, were matched to correct batch-related cross-sample contamination. TCRdb reprocessing: public reads trimmed at Q25 with fastp, clones called with MiXCR, in-frame beta chains kept. Entries that share a CDR3 protein sequence are merged under the most common genes and DNA. The V and J calls, along with clone size, are taken from TCRdb and not from the paper's own processing. The sample table holds 450,000 or so distinct CDR3 sequences, of which 45% were seen once. The top ten clonotypes cover 12% of the sample.

Sequenced: blood. This receptor was taken from a girl under 18 with multiple sclerosis. The rearrangement joined TRBV25-1 to TRBJ2-5; no D segment can be confidently identified. CDR3 region: CASSEVAETQYF. The nucleotide sequence is TGTGCCAGCAGTGAGGTAGCAGAGACCCAGTACTTC.